This T cell receptor (beta chain) was profiled in a study of human T cells and chemical hapten exposure. The CDR3 length is 16 residues. Between the trimmed V and J ends, which lost 1 base and 5 bases, there was a span of 14 bases. Looked up from germline, CDR1 is SGHTA and CDR2 is FQGNSA. In regard to this clonotype: Its antigen is not known.

General study points: Among expanded TCRs, significantly more large CDR3 similarity clusters formed than among controls.

The library attached unique molecular identifiers to individual cDNA molecules. TCRdb independently ran MiXCR on the RACE reads; one entry per CDR3 protein. The data show about 120,000 distinct CDR3 sequences, roughly 15% seen once. Sample time point: patch test 1, 2 weeks after DPC sensitization. Indicated treatment: therapeutic diphenylcyclopropenone sensitization with weekly scalp DPC. The origin of this receptor is a man aged 18 to 30 with alopecia areata. Some clones in this sample may be carry-over from other donors' samples. V gene TRBV7-2 combines with J gene TRBJ2-2, with D possibly being TRBD1 or TRBD2 (6 bases each). The input for sequencing was whole blood, taken in connection with sensitization to the hapten diphenylcyclopropenone (DPC). CDR3 amino acids: CASSLEWGAGTGELFF. CDR3 sequence (DNA): TGTGCCAGCAGCTTAGAGTGGGGGGCCGGAACCGGGGAGCTGTTTTTT.